A selection of T cell receptor beta chains follows, all from one sample in a study of OX40 agonist ivuxolimab in advanced cancers. The assay was immunoSEQ multiplex PCR, and TCRdb's table has in-frame clones only and misses some. The sample holds roughly 99,000 clones, approximately 90% seen once. The sample consisted of CD4+ or CD8+ T cells sorted from blood, taken in a trial of the OX40 agonist ivuxolimab. These receptors all come from an adult with an advanced solid tumor such as melanoma, head and neck, liver or kidney cancer. Each CDR3 is given with its conserved first and last residue. The D gene is left open where the match is weak. Expanded clones get a size class; other rows say once, few or many, or leave the size out.

size	J	V	D	CDR3	DNA
NA	TRBJ2-5	TRBV4-1	NA	CASSQGVSSGPSETQYF	TGCGCCAGCAGCCAAGGAGTTTCCAGCGGGCCATCAGAGACCCAGTACTTC
once	TRBJ2-2	TRBV15	TRBD2	CATSRGGTSGRASTGELFF	TGTGCCACCAGCAGAGGGGGGACTAGCGGGAGGGCAAGCACCGGGGAGCTGTTTTTT
NA	TRBJ1-6	TRBV7-9	NA	CASINNNSPLHF	TGTGCCAGCATAAATAATAATTCACCCCTCCACTTT
NA	TRBJ2-5	TRBV9	NA	CASSVAQQETQYF	TGTGCCAGCAGCGTGGCCCAACAAGAGACCCAGTACTTC
NA	TRBJ2-3	TRBV28	TRBD1	CASRAGTATDTQYF	TGTGCCAGCAGAGCCGGGACAGCGACAGATACGCAGTATTTT
NA	TRBJ2-2	TRBV28	TRBD2	CASRSPGLALPGELFF	TGTGCCAGCAGATCCCCGGGACTAGCACTCCCCGGGGAGCTGTTTTTT
few	TRBJ1-4	TRBV6-6	NA	CASTLTGTAKEKLFF	TGTGCCAGCACTCTTACGGGGACCGCTAAGGAAAAACTGTTTTTT
NA	TRBJ2-5	TRBV6-1	TRBD1	CASTGQGAGETQYF	TGTGCCAGCACTGGACAGGGGGCTGGAGAGACCCAGTACTTC
NA	TRBJ1-1	TRBV28	NA	CASTPGERGGAFF	TGTGCCAGCACGCCGGGGGAGCGCGGCGGAGCTTTCTTT
NA	TRBJ1-1	TRBV7-2	NA	CASSVAGTPEPEAFF	TGTGCCAGCAGCGTCGCCGGGACTCCCGAGCCTGAAGCTTTCTTT
NA	TRBJ1-2	TRBV7-8	NA	CASSLAVLVDGYTF	TGTGCCAGCAGCTTAGCTGTTCTTGTCGATGGCTACACCTTC
NA	TRBJ2-3	TRBV27	NA	CASSSWDASGDTQYF	TGTGCCAGCAGTTCCTGGGACGCAAGCGGAGATACGCAGTATTTT
NA	TRBJ1-1	TRBV23-1	TRBD1	CASSTGGRTTEAFF	TGCGCCAGCAGTACAGGGGGCCGGACCACTGAAGCTTTCTTT
NA	TRBJ2-5	TRBV7-9	TRBD1	CASSSLEDREETQYF	TGTGCCAGCAGCTCACTTGAGGACAGGGAAGAGACCCAGTACTTC
NA	TRBJ1-3	TRBV19	NA	CASSIITRDGGRSGNTIYF	TGTGCCAGTAGTATAATCACAAGGGACGGAGGACGCTCTGGAAACACCATATATTTT
few	TRBJ1-1	TRBV6-5	NA	CASSYSGRNTEAFF	TGTGCCAGCAGTTACTCGGGCAGGAACACTGAAGCTTTCTTT
NA	TRBJ2-7	TRBV2	TRBD2	CASSATSGDYYEQYF	TGTGCCAGCAGCGCGACTAGCGGGGACTACTACGAGCAGTACTTC
NA	TRBJ1-1	TRBV27	NA	CASSQKRNTEAFF	TGTGCCAGCAGTCAGAAGAGGAACACTGAAGCTTTCTTT
NA	TRBJ1-2	TRBV28	NA	CASSSGAFYGYTF	TGTGCCAGCAGCTCTGGGGCATTCTATGGCTACACCTTC
NA	TRBJ2-1	TRBV5-1	NA	CASSLVAGFYNEQFF	TGCGCCAGCAGCTTGGTGGCGGGGTTCTACAATGAGCAGTTCTTC
NA	TRBJ1-2	TRBV6-4	NA	CASSDSGGSGNGYTF	TGTGCCAGCAGTGACTCGGGGGGGTCAGGGAATGGCTACACCTTC
NA	TRBJ2-1	TRBV4-2	NA	CASSPRPAGGYNEQFF	TGTGCCAGCAGCCCGCGTCCGGCAGGCGGGTACAATGAGCAGTTCTTC
NA	TRBJ2-2	TRBV5-4	TRBD2	CASSLKLASTGELFF	TGTGCCAGCAGCTTGAAACTAGCGAGCACCGGGGAGCTGTTTTTT
NA	TRBJ1-5	TRBV12-5	NA	CASRLNSNQPQHF	TGTGCTAGTCGGCTGAATAGCAATCAGCCCCAGCATTTT
NA	TRBJ2-3	TRBV7-3	TRBD2	CASRLAGGPTDTQYF	TGTGCCAGCAGGTTAGCGGGAGGGCCTACAGATACGCAGTATTTT
NA	TRBJ1-5	TRBV6-6	NA	CASSPSGYSNQPQHF	TGTGCCAGCAGTCCCAGCGGTTATAGCAATCAGCCCCAGCATTTT
NA	TRBJ2-5	TRBV28	NA	CASSRVQKGETQYF	TGTGCCAGCAGCCGAGTCCAGAAGGGTGAGACCCAGTACTTC
NA	TRBJ1-6	TRBV9	NA	CASSPEAGSYNSPLHF	TGTGCCAGCAGCCCCGAGGCAGGGTCCTATAATTCACCCCTCCACTTT
NA	TRBJ2-7	TRBV5-1	TRBD2	CASSLTSGSSYEQYF	TGCGCCAGCAGCCTCACTAGCGGGAGTTCATACGAGCAGTACTTC
NA	TRBJ2-5	TRBV11-2	TRBD1	CASSYGTADGETQYF	TGTGCCAGCAGCTATGGGACAGCGGACGGGGAGACCCAGTACTTC
NA	TRBJ1-1	TRBV6-1	NA	CASNEGREAFF	TGTGCCAGCAATGAAGGCCGTGAAGCTTTCTTT
once	TRBJ2-5	TRBV15	NA	CATSPTAQETQYF	TGTGCCACCAGCCCGACAGCACAAGAGACCCAGTACTTC
NA	TRBJ2-7	TRBV9	TRBD2	CASSVDGRSYEQYF	TGTGCCAGCAGCGTAGACGGGAGGAGCTACGAGCAGTACTTC
NA	TRBJ2-7	TRBV18	TRBD1	CASSSGTGLRYEQYF	TGTGCCAGCTCAAGCGGGACAGGGTTACGATACGAGCAGTACTTC